The 29 T cell receptor beta chains listed next were all sequenced from one sample in a study of shared clonotypes between healthy human individuals. Sequenced by immunoSEQ multiplex PCR; TCRdb stores in-frame clones only, minus some. The sample holds around 2.1 million clones, 90% to 96% seen once. Sequences were obtained from naive CD4+ T cells sorted from blood. Subset: CD45RA+ positively selected. The receptors here all came from a young man in good health.

The chain is built from TRBV10-1 and TRBJ2-3; 9 nucleotides agree with TRBD2. The CDR3 length is 15 residues. Germline loops: CDR1 WNHNN, CDR2 SYGVQD (reference sequence). CDR3 sequence: CAPRGGGRVTDTQYF. CDR3 coding DNA: TGCGCACCCCGCGGGGGGGGGCGGGTCACAGATACGCAGTATTTT.

The chain couples TRBV10-3 to TRBJ2-7; weak D call: TRBD1 (6 bases). The CDR3 length is 14 residues. In germline, CDR1 is ENHRY, CDR2 SYGVKD. The V and J ends lost 1 base and 3 bases respectively, with 10 bases between them. The CDR3 DNA sequence: TGTGCCATCAGTGAGTACGCACAGGGCTACGAGCAGTACTTC. This encodes CAISEYAQGYEQYF.

The chain uses TRBV21-1 and TRBJ1-4; the D call in the table, TRBD1, was not verified against the DNA. TRBV21-1 is termed a pseudogene. This CDR3 is built from 16 residues. CDR3 region: CASGLNGRGFAEKLFF. CDR3 in DNA: TGTGCCAGCGGACTTAACGGCAGGGGATTCGCTGAAAAACTGTTTTTT.

The chain couples TRBV5-1 to TRBJ2-1; 13 nucleotides match TRBD2. With 4 bases clipped from V and 9 bases from J, the junction kept 4 bases outside the gene matches. Germline values: CDR1 SGHRS, CDR2 YFSETQ. The CDR3 consists of 14 residues. CDR3 in amino acids: CASSPGLAGAEQFF. The CDR3 DNA reads TGCGCCAGCAGCCCCGGACTAGCGGGAGCTGAGCAGTTCTTC.

The gene calls are TRBV5-1 and TRBJ1-1; D gene uncertain. Germline V lookup: CDR1 SGHRS, CDR2 YFSETQ. The CDR3 consists of 12 residues. The germline V and J ends were trimmed by 2 bases and 7 bases, with 9 bases remaining between them. CDR3 in amino acids: CASSFRGDEAFF. CDR3 nucleotide sequence: TGCGCCAGCAGCTTCAGAGGAGATGAAGCTTTCTTT.

A single count supports this clone. The V gene is TRBV11-2, the J gene TRBJ2-3; D ambiguous. This CDR3 is 15 amino acids long. Germline-derived CDR1 and CDR2 are SGHAT and FQNNGV. V was trimmed by 10 bases and J by 0 bases, leaving 17 bases between them. CDR3: CATRFTLSSTDTQYF. The DNA of the CDR3 is TGTGCCACCAGGTTTACCCTCTCTAGCACAGATACGCAGTATTTT.

The chain joins TRBV5-1 to TRBJ1-5, with unresolved D. V was cut by 0 bases and J by 3 bases, with 10 bases left in between. In germline, CDR1 is SGHRS, CDR2 YFSETQ. The CDR3 totals 15 residues. The CDR3 spells CASSLDSSLNQPQHF. CDR3 DNA sequence: TGCGCCAGCAGCTTGGACAGTTCCCTCAATCAGCCCCAGCATTTT.

The chain combines TRBV30 with TRBJ1-2; perhaps TRBD1 as D (5 bases). Per germline, CDR1 GTSNPN and CDR2 SVGIG (reference sequence). There are 13 residues in the CDR3. V was clipped by 2 bases and J by 4 bases, with 11 bases between them. The CDR3 DNA sequence: TGTGCCTGGAGTCAGGGAGAACCCTATGGCTACACCTTC. Translation gives CAWSQGEPYGYTF. The variable domain in full, completed from reference TRBV30 and TRBJ1-2, reads SQTIHQWPATLVQPVGSPLSLECTVEGTSNPNLYWYRQAAGRGLQLLFYSVGIGQISSEVPQNLSASRPQDRQFILSSKKLLLSDSGFYLCAWSQGEPYGYTFGSGTRLTVV.

This clone was seen a few times. The identical CDR3 is also encoded by other nucleotide sequences in the sample. The J gene is TRBJ1-1, the V gene TRBV7-9; D uncertain. Trimming removed 1 base from V and 2 bases from J, with 5 bases in between. From germline, CDR1 is SEHNR and CDR2 FQNEAQ (reference sequence). This CDR3 has 13 amino acids. This CDR3 reads CASSLEGNTEAFF. In nucleotides, the CDR3 is TGTGCCAGCAGCTTAGAAGGAAACACTGAAGCTTTCTTT.

This chain uses TRBV18 with TRBJ2-7; possible D gene TRBD1, 5 bases. In germline, CDR1 is KGHSH, CDR2 LQKENI. Between the trimmed V and J ends, which lost 1 base and 2 bases, there was a span of 12 bases. The CDR3 consists of 15 residues. CDR3 region: CASSPRQPGTYEQYF. For the CDR3, the DNA is TGTGCCAGCTCACCACGACAGCCCGGTACCTACGAGCAGTACTTC.

In DNA form, the CDR3 reads TGTGCCAGCCGCCAACGGGACAGGGTTGAATCACCCCTCCACTTT. Translation gives CASRQRDRVESPLHF. The genes are TRBV2 and TRBJ1-6; TRBD1 aligns across 9 bases. Germline-derived CDR1 and CDR2 are SNHLY and FYNNEI. V gave up 8 bases and J gave up 10 bases; unmatched junction bases: 12. This CDR3 spans 15 amino acids.

The chain couples TRBV30 to TRBJ2-5, with D perhaps matching TRBD2 (5 bases). Germline V gene lookup returns CDR1 GTSNPN and CDR2 SVGIG (reference sequence). Trimming took off 2 bases at V and 4 bases at J, with 17 bases between the two ends. The CDR3 has 15 residues. The CDR3 nucleotides read TGTGCCTGGAGTCCGGGAAGGGTATTGTTAGAGACCCAGTACTTC. Its translation: CAWSPGRVLLETQYF.

Concerning this clone itself: Other DNA sequences in the same sample also yield this CDR3. V gene TRBV30 combines with J gene TRBJ2-3; D is undetermined. Germline CDR1 GTSNPN, CDR2 SVGIG (reference sequence). The CDR3 totals 13 residues. V was cut by 0 bases and J by 4 bases, with 8 bases left in between. CDR3 sequence reads: CAWSVPPPDTQYF. For the CDR3, the DNA is TGTGCCTGGAGTGTACCACCTCCAGATACGCAGTATTTT.

V and J are TRBV5-4 and TRBJ1-1; no reliable D call. Trimming took off 7 bases at V and 2 bases at J, with 15 bases between the two ends. Germline V CDR1 and CDR2: SGHNT, YYREEE (reference sequence). The CDR3 consists of 14 residues. CDR3 amino acids: CASYPEPSNTEAFF. DNA of the CDR3: TGTGCCAGCTATCCGGAGCCCTCCAACACTGAAGCTTTCTTT.

The J gene is TRBJ1-4, the V gene TRBV4-1; D is unclear. Germline CDR1 MGHRA, CDR2 YSYEKL. This CDR3 spans 16 amino acids. The V end lost 4 bases, the J end lost 6 bases, and 18 bases lay between the germline ends. The CDR3 is CASSPPGRRVYEKLFF. CDR3 in DNA: TGCGCCAGCAGCCCCCCTGGACGGCGTGTTTATGAAAAACTGTTTTTT.

Details on this clone: The same CDR3 arises from other DNA sequences in this sample as well. The chain recombines TRBV11-2 with TRBJ2-1; D unclear. The CDR3 contains 13 residues. Germline CDR1 is SGHAT and CDR2 is FQNNGV. The ends were cut back, 1 base at V and 5 bases at J, with 6 bases in the middle. DNA for the CDR3: TGTGCCAGCAGCTTAGGCCGGAACAATGAGCAGTTCTTC. It is translated as CASSLGRNNEQFF.

Remarks on this clone: Other DNA sequences in this sample translate to the same CDR3. The rearrangement uses TRBV6-5 and TRBJ2-7, with D perhaps matching TRBD2 (5 bases). V gave up 1 base and J gave up 2 bases, with 9 bases separating them. CDR1 and CDR2 (germline): MNHEY, SVGAGI. CDR3 length equals 14 residues. For the CDR3, the DNA is TGTGCCAGCAGTTACTTGGCGGGTACCTACGAGCAGTACTTC. It translates to CASSYLAGTYEQYF.

In this sample, this clone turned up once. The chain has TRBV27 and TRBJ2-7; 8 bases are a match to TRBD1. Looked up from germline, CDR1 is MNHEY and CDR2 is SMNVEV (reference sequence). Losses at the gene ends were 4 bases for V and 6 bases for J; bases not matched to a gene: 11. This CDR3 comprises 15 residues. CDR3 residues: CASSSTGTGRREQYF. CDR3 sequence (DNA): TGTGCCAGCAGTTCGACCGGGACAGGAAGGCGCGAGCAGTACTTC.

This clone showed up just once. The CDR3 bases are TGTGCCAGCAGCTTACAAGCCAGGGGCTATGGCTACACCTTC. This translates into CASSLQARGYGYTF. The chain carries TRBV7-9 and TRBJ1-2; tentative D call: TRBD1 (6 bases). CDR1 is SEHNR, CDR2 FQNEAQ, per germline (reference sequence). V lost 2 bases and J 4 bases, leaving 11 bases between the germline ends. There are 14 residues in the CDR3.

This chain joins TRBV5-1 and TRBJ1-4, with 7 bases lining up with TRBD1. Looked up from germline, CDR1 is SGHRS and CDR2 is YFSETQ. CDR3 size: 14 residues. Trimming cost V 4 bases and J 8 bases; bases outside gene matches: 8. The CDR3 DNA reads as TGCGCCAGCAGCCCGGGACAGTCCAGGGAAAAACTGTTTTTT. Protein: CASSPGQSREKLFF.

The CDR3 DNA reads TGTGCCAGCAGTTATGGGGAAGGATCCTCCTACGAGCAGTACTTC. Its translation is CASSYGEGSSYEQYF. The rearrangement joins TRBV6-5 to TRBJ2-7; no firm D call. Germline loops: CDR1 MNHEY, CDR2 SVGAGI. Trimming cost V 3 bases and J 0 bases, with 12 bases left between them. CDR3 length: 15 amino acids.

This chain joins TRBV27 and TRBJ1-4; the match to TRBD1 covers 8 bases. Germline V CDR1 and CDR2: MNHEY, SMNVEV (reference sequence). The CDR3 is 14 residues long. Germline trimming cut 6 bases from V and 5 bases from J; bases unmatched to any gene: 5. In DNA form, the CDR3 reads TGTGCCAGCAGCCCGGACAGGGAAAATGAAAAACTGTTTTTT. This codes for CASSPDRENEKLFF.

V gene TRBV7-9 combines with J gene TRBJ2-7, with TRBD1 matching 7 bases. The junction had 10 bases not matched to a gene; V was cut back by 8 bases and J by 0 bases. The CDR3 length is 15 residues. Looked up from germline, CDR1 is SEHNR and CDR2 is FQNEAQ (reference sequence). The CDR3 is CASGQDSLGSYEQYF. The CDR3 DNA follows: TGTGCCAGCGGACAGGACAGTCTAGGCTCCTACGAGCAGTACTTC.

V and J are TRBV30 and TRBJ1-5, with TRBD1 as a possible D gene (5 bases). V dropped 3 bases and J dropped 2 bases, with 14 bases sitting between them. The germline gives CDR1 GTSNPN, CDR2 SVGIG (reference sequence). The length of the CDR3 is 15 residues. CDR3 residues: CAWSQTALGNQPQHF. CDR3 DNA: TGTGCCTGGAGCCAGACAGCTCTGGGCAATCAGCCCCAGCATTTT.

V and J are TRBV6-6 and TRBJ1-2; 9 bases fit TRBD1. With V trimmed by 3 bases and J by 7 bases, 6 bases remained unmatched. The CDR3 consists of 14 residues. Germline V gene sequence: CDR1 MNHNY, CDR2 SVGAGI (reference sequence). The CDR3 DNA sequence: TGTGCCAGCAGTTATTCTACAGGGGGCACTGGCTACACCTTC. As protein: CASSYSTGGTGYTF.

Concerning this clone: This sample includes further DNA sequences coding for the same CDR3. This rearrangement joins TRBV5-1 to TRBJ2-7, with a weak D call TRBD1 (6 bases). The CDR3 contains 15 residues. Germline values: CDR1 SGHRS, CDR2 YFSETQ. The V end lost 2 bases, the J end lost 2 bases, and 14 bases lay between the germline ends. Here the CDR3 reads CASSFLQGKAYEQYF. CDR3 sequence (DNA): TGCGCCAGCAGCTTTCTACAGGGCAAGGCCTACGAGCAGTACTTC.

J is TRBJ1-6 and V is TRBV30; D perhaps matches TRBD1 (6 bases). The CDR3 has 14 amino acids. The V end lost 2 bases, the J end lost 8 bases, and 13 bases lay between the germline ends. Germline assignment: CDR1 GTSNPN and CDR2 SVGIG (reference sequence). The CDR3: CAWSPDRGYSPLHF. CDR3 DNA: TGTGCCTGGAGTCCCGATAGGGGGTATTCACCCCTCCACTTT.

This clone was detected only once. V usage is TRBV6-6 and J usage is TRBJ1-1; D remains ambiguous. Germline V gene data show CDR1 as MNHNY and CDR2 as SVGAGI (reference sequence). This CDR3 is 13 amino acids long. The germline V and J ends were trimmed by 6 bases and 3 bases, with 11 bases remaining between them. CDR3: CASSLIRDTEAFF. CDR3 DNA sequence: TGTGCCAGCAGCCTGATCCGGGACACTGAAGCTTTCTTT.

The chain joins TRBV30 to TRBJ2-1; 8 bases fit TRBD1. Trimming took 2 bases from V and 2 from J; bases not matched to a gene: 2. The V gene's germline CDR1 is GTSNPN and CDR2 SVGIG (reference sequence). The CDR3 has 14 amino acids. In DNA, the CDR3 is TGTGCCTGGAGTCGGACAGGGACCTACAATGAGCAGTTCTTC. It specifies CAWSRTGTYNEQFF.